This T cell receptor beta chain was identified in a study of cytomegalovirus exposure and HLA in healthy donors. The CDR3 loop spans 14 amino acids. The germline V gene encodes CDR1 MGHDK and CDR2 SYGVNS. V was clipped by 4 bases and J by 0 bases, with 10 bases between them. The PCR ran on 60 Vbeta and 13 Jbeta primers. Measured with immunoSEQ multiplex PCR; TCRdb has only the in-frame clones, and not every one. The sample has under 200,000 clones, 60% to 85% seen once; the top ten hold 0.65% to 0.85%. This sequence originates from a female donor in good health and CMV-seronegative. The chain uses TRBV25-1 and TRBJ2-7; D perhaps matches TRBD1 (6 bases). The specimen was PBMCs. CDR3 protein: CASSARDTSYEQYF. The CDR3 DNA reads TGTGCCAGCAGTGCCCGGGACACCTCCTACGAGCAGTACTTC.